The source of this TCR beta chain is a study of identifying expanded T cells in peripheral blood. The repertoire was sequenced with immunoSEQ multiplex PCR; TCRdb's copy has only in-frame clones and lacks some. The sample yields about 86,000 clones, roughly 81% seen once. Losses at the gene ends were 2 bases for V and 5 bases for J; bases not matched to a gene: 3. CDR1 is SGHTA, CDR2 FQGTGA, per germline. The length of the CDR3 is 16 residues. Whole-study results and caveats: Approximately two-week clone count variance significantly increased as total template count grew.

Concerning this clone itself: Its target is not known.

This TCR was sampled from a person aged 18 to 70 in good health. The specimen sequenced was blood. The chain combines TRBV7-3 with TRBJ1-6; the match to TRBD1 covers 10 bases. The CDR3 DNA sequence: TGTGCCAGCAGCTTACAGGGACAGGGGAATAATTCACCCCTCCACTTT. Amino acids: CASSLQGQGNNSPLHF.